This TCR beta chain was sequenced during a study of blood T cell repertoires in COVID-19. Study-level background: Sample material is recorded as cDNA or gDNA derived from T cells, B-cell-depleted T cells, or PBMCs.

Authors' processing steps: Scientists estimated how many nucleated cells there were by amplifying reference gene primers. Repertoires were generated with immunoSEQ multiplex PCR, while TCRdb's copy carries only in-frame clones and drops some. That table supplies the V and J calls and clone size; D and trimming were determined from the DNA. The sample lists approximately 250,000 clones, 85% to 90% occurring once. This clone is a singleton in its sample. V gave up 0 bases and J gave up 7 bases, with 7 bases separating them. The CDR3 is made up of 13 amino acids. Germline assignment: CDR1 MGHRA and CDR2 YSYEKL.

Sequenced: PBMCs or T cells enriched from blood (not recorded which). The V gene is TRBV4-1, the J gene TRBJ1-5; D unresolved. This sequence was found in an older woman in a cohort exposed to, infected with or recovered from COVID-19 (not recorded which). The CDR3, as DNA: TGCGCCAGCAGCCAAGAAGGGAGGCAGCCCCAGCATTTT. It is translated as CASSQEGRQPQHF.